The rows below give T cell receptor beta chains drawn from one sample of a study of T cell responses to AZD1222 COVID-19 vaccine. TCRdb keeps only in-frame clones here, not all; method: immunoSEQ multiplex PCR. The sample has fewer than 200,000 clones; approximately 92% are singletons. The sequencing used peripheral blood, collected on day 0 of AZD1222 vaccination. All receptors derive from an adult in good health. CDR3s include the opening cysteine and the closing phenylalanine or tryptophan. The order of the fields is D gene, V gene, clone size, J gene, CDR3 protein, CDR3 DNA. The D gene is left open where the match is weak. Only some rows state a clone size, as once, few, many or a class for expanded clones.

>.|TRBV28|.|TRBJ1-6
CASSPLGETDSPLHF
TGTGCCAGCAGTCCCTTGGGTGAGACGGATTCACCCCTCCACTTT
>.|TRBV2|.|TRBJ2-1
CASSNQGNNNEQFF
TGTGCCAGCAGTAACCAGGGTAATAACAATGAGCAGTTCTTC
>TRBD2|TRBV27|few|TRBJ2-7
CASSLAPREVPYEQYF
TGTGCCAGCAGTTTAGCCCCTCGGGAGGTTCCCTACGAGCAGTACTTC
>.|TRBV15|.|TRBJ1-1
CATSRGGASNTEAFF
TGTGCCACCAGCAGAGGGGGTGCGTCCAACACTGAAGCTTTCTTT
>TRBD2|TRBV5-4|.|TRBJ2-2
CASSSGLVSTGELFF
TGTGCCAGCAGCTCGGGACTAGTATCCACCGGGGAGCTGTTTTTT
>.|TRBV7-2|.|TRBJ1-5
CASSSDNQPQHF
TGTGCCAGCAGCTCCGACAATCAGCCCCAGCATTTT
>TRBD2|TRBV6-5|once|TRBJ2-3
CASSRLAGVGDTQYF
TGTGCCAGCAGTCGACTAGCGGGAGTGGGGGATACGCAGTATTTT
>TRBD1|TRBV30|.|TRBJ1-1
CAWRGTDLMNTEAFF
TGTGCCTGGAGGGGGACAGACCTCATGAACACTGAAGCTTTCTTT
>.|TRBV6-4|.|TRBJ2-6
CASSGQGIGANVLTF
TGTGCCAGCAGTGGGCAGGGGATCGGGGCCAACGTCCTGACTTTC
>.|TRBV6-5|.|TRBJ1-5
CASGKINQPQHF
TGTGCCAGCGGAAAGATTAATCAGCCCCAGCATTTT